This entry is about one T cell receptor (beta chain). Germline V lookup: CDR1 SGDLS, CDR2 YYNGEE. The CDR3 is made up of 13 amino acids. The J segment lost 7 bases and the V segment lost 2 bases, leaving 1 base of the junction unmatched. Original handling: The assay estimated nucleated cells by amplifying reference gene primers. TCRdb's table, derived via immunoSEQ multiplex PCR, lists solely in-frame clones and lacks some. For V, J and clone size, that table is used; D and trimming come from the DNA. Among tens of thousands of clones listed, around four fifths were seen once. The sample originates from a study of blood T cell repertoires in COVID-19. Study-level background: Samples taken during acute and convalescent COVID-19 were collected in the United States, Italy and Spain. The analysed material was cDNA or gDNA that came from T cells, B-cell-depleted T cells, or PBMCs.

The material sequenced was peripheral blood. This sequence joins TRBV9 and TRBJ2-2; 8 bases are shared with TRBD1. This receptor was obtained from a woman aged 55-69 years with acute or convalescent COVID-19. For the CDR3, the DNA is TGTGCCAGCAGCGTCGACAGGGGCGGGGAGCTGTTTTTT. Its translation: CASSVDRGGELFF.